These 30 T cell receptor beta chains were all obtained from the same sample, sequenced in a study of cytomegalovirus exposure and HLA in healthy donors. The PCR made use of 60 Vbeta and 13 Jbeta primers. The protocol was immunoSEQ multiplex PCR, while the TCRdb copy is restricted to in-frame clones and leaves out a portion. The listing contains about 160,000 clones. Sequenced: PBMCs. The origin of the receptors is a man aged 25 to 40 in good health and CMV-seronegative.

The V and J genes are TRBV18 and TRBJ1-1, with D possibly TRBD1 on 6 matching bases. The CDR3 is 15 residues long. Trimming pared 4 bases from V and 3 bases from J, leaving 15 bases between. Germline V lookup: CDR1 KGHSH, CDR2 LQKENI. The CDR3 spells CASSLNRAGDTEAFF. The CDR3 DNA sequence: TGTGCCAGCTCACTTAACAGGGCCGGGGACACTGAAGCTTTCTTT.

The chain couples TRBV10-1 to TRBJ2-7, with D possibly matching TRBD2 (5 bases). CDR3 size: 13 residues. Per the germline V gene, CDR1 is WNHNN and CDR2 is SYGVQD (reference sequence). V was shortened by 8 bases and J by 4 bases, with 15 bases between the two germline ends. The CDR3 sequence is CASSALVSYEQYF. CDR3 bases: TGCGCCAGCTCCGCACTAGTGTCATACGAGCAGTACTTC.

V and J are TRBV6-1 and TRBJ2-1; 7 bases agree with TRBD2. Germline CDR1 MNHNS, CDR2 SASEGT. V trimming: 6 bases; J trimming: 9 bases; junction bases outside the gene matches: 11. The CDR3 runs 14 residues. CDR3 region: CASRGLTSRGEQFF. In DNA, the CDR3 is TGTGCCAGCAGGGGACTAACCTCAAGGGGTGAGCAGTTCTTC.

The genes are TRBV9 and TRBJ2-5; D unresolved. The CDR3 is 14 residues long. In germline, CDR1 is SGDLS, CDR2 YYNGEE. V dropped 3 bases and J dropped 5 bases, with 14 bases sitting between them. The CDR3 sequence: CASSGGARVETQYF. The CDR3 DNA sequence: TGTGCCAGCAGCGGAGGCGCTCGAGTTGAGACCCAGTACTTC.

This chain links TRBV4-2 with TRBJ2-5, with 7 bases lining up with TRBD2. This CDR3 has 13 amino acids. V was clipped by 0 bases and J by 5 bases; unmatched bases: 0. Germline CDR1 and CDR2: LGHNA and YNFKEQ. Written as DNA, the CDR3 is TGTGCCAGCAGCCAAGACGGGGGGGAGACCCAGTACTTC. This sequence encodes CASSQDGGETQYF.

The genes are TRBV11-2 and TRBJ1-2; 8 bases line up with TRBD1. V lost 3 bases to trimming and J lost 3 bases; unmatched junction nucleotides: 6. Germline V gene sequence: CDR1 SGHAT, CDR2 FQNNGV. This CDR3 is 15 amino acids long. The CDR3 spells CASSFPSQGDYGYTF. For the CDR3, the DNA is TGTGCCAGCAGCTTTCCTTCACAGGGGGACTATGGCTACACCTTC.

The chain carries TRBV14 and TRBJ2-7; 7 bases align to TRBD1. This CDR3 has 16 residues. CDR1 and CDR2 from the germline V gene are SGHDN and FVKESK. The trim removed 0 bases at V and 5 bases at J, leaving 10 bases unmatched. The CDR3 region is CASSQDRGIGIDEQYF. In DNA form, the CDR3 reads TGTGCCAGCAGCCAAGACAGGGGGATAGGAATCGACGAGCAGTACTTC.

The J gene is TRBJ2-7, the V gene TRBV7-9; TRBD1 might be the D (5 bases). V was shortened by 2 bases and J by 3 bases, with 11 bases between the two germline ends. This CDR3 is 14 amino acids long. Germline CDR1 reads SEHNR; CDR2 reads FQNEAQ (reference sequence). CDR3: CASSLPGMNYEQYF. The CDR3 DNA reads TGTGCCAGCAGCTTACCAGGGATGAACTACGAGCAGTACTTC.

The chain carries TRBV19 and TRBJ1-4; the D is unclear. Trimming stripped 5 bases from V and 2 bases from J, with 12 bases between. Germline V gives CDR1 LNHDA, CDR2 SQIVND (reference sequence). This CDR3 has 15 amino acids. CDR3 amino acids: CASSPLSSTNEKLFF. CDR3 nucleotides: TGTGCCAGTAGTCCCTTATCCTCCACTAATGAAAAACTGTTTTTT.

The gene calls are TRBV5-1 and TRBJ2-7; TRBD2 agrees at 13 bases. J gave up 6 bases and V 0 bases, and 9 bases lay outside the gene matches. In germline, CDR1 is SGHRS, CDR2 YFSETQ. The CDR3 runs 17 residues. Here the CDR3 reads CASSLVPGTSGTREQYF. CDR3 DNA sequence: TGCGCCAGCAGCTTGGTACCGGGGACTAGCGGGACCCGCGAGCAGTACTTC.

The V gene is TRBV18, the J gene TRBJ2-3; unclear D gene. The CDR3 is 14 residues long. The V gene's germline CDR1 is KGHSH and CDR2 LQKENI. With 1 base removed from V and 2 bases from J, the gap between germline ends came to 7 bases. CDR3 bases: TGTGCCAGCTCACCACAAGCTCTCACAGATACGCAGTATTTT. Translated: CASSPQALTDTQYF.

The CDR3 protein is CASSHAFGHLNTEAFF. The CDR3 DNA follows: TGTGCCAGCAGCCACGCTTTCGGACACCTGAACACTGAAGCTTTCTTT. This rearrangement joins TRBV14 to TRBJ1-1, with D possibly being TRBD1 (5 bases). V lost 3 bases, J lost 0 bases, and 14 bases lay in between. The CDR3 sequence is 16 residues long. CDR1 is SGHDN, CDR2 FVKESK, per germline.

The chain recombines TRBV9 with TRBJ2-7; the match to TRBD1 covers 8 bases. Trimming took 4 bases from V and 2 from J; bases not matched to a gene: 20. Per germline, CDR1 SGDLS and CDR2 YYNGEE. There are 19 residues in the CDR3. The CDR3 DNA is TGTGCCAGCAGCCCAAAGACAGGGGCGCCGATGGACCATACCTACGAGCAGTACTTC. Its translation: CASSPKTGAPMDHTYEQYF.

This sequence joins TRBV10-3 and TRBJ1-1; 7 nucleotides match TRBD1. After removal of 10 bases from V and 3 bases from J, the junction contained 8 bases not matched to a gene. Germline V gene data show CDR1 as ENHRY and CDR2 as SYGVKD. The CDR3 is 13 amino acids. This CDR3 is CANSRQGDTEAFF. The CDR3 DNA sequence: TGTGCCAACTCTCGACAGGGCGACACTGAAGCTTTCTTT.

The chain is built from TRBV29-1 and TRBJ2-7; D is unresolved. V was shortened by 8 bases and J by 5 bases, with 16 bases between the two germline ends. CDR3 size: 12 residues. Germline V gives CDR1 SQVTM, CDR2 ANQGSEA. In DNA, the CDR3 is TGCAGCACTAAGAAGAGTCCCGACGAGCAGTACTTC. Residues: CSTKKSPDEQYF.

The genes are TRBV7-7 and TRBJ2-1, with a tentative D call TRBD1 (5 bases). Per the germline V gene, CDR1 is SSHAT and CDR2 is FNYEAQ (reference sequence). This CDR3 comprises 14 residues. The ends were cut back, 1 base at V and 5 bases at J, with 9 bases in the middle. CDR3 sequence reads: CASSLGTSHNEQFF. CDR3 DNA: TGTGCCAGCAGCTTAGGGACATCTCACAATGAGCAGTTCTTC.

The chain has TRBV5-6 and TRBJ1-2; D not resolved. The CDR3 length is 13 residues. Germline loops: CDR1 SGHDT, CDR2 YYEEEE. V lost 1 base and J lost 6, with 10 bases in between. Here the CDR3 reads CASSLFGKDGYTF. The CDR3 region has the DNA TGTGCCAGCAGCTTGTTCGGGAAAGATGGCTACACCTTC.

The rearrangement links TRBV6-1 to TRBJ1-1; 8 bases are a match to TRBD1. The CDR3 contains 15 residues. The germline CDR1 and CDR2 sequences are MNHNS and SASEGT. V lost 5 bases and J lost 4; bases outside the gene matches: 9. The CDR3 protein is CASSQQGDGGTEAFF. As DNA, the CDR3 is TGTGCCAGCAGTCAACAGGGGGACGGTGGCACTGAAGCTTTCTTT.

The gene calls are TRBV11-3 and TRBJ2-3; D is uncertain. The CDR3 has 16 residues. Germline values: CDR1 SGHNT, CDR2 YENEEA. Trimming removed 5 bases at V and 1 base at J, with 16 bases between. CDR3 sequence: CASSPRVTPGTDTQYF. The CDR3 DNA follows: TGTGCCAGCAGCCCTCGGGTTACACCGGGCACAGATACGCAGTATTTT.

The chain couples TRBV19 to TRBJ1-2, with D tentatively TRBD1 (6 bases). Deletions cut 7 bases from V and 0 bases from J, with 15 bases between. CDR3 length: 15 amino acids. From germline, CDR1 is LNHDA and CDR2 SQIVND (reference sequence). CDR3 bases: TGTGCCAGTACAGGGGAAACAGAAACTAACTATGGCTACACCTTC. It encodes CASTGETETNYGYTF.

The chain is built from TRBV12-2 and TRBJ2-7; the D segment call TRBD2 is taken from the table without a DNA check. TRBV12-2 is a known pseudogene. The length of the CDR3 is 18 residues. CDR3 residues: CASRLGPFWAGLTYEQYF. Written as DNA, the CDR3 is TGTGCAAGTCGCTTAGGGCCCTTTTGGGCGGGACTCACCTACGAGCAGTACTTC.

This chain joins TRBV25-1 and TRBJ2-5; perhaps TRBD1 as D (6 bases). The CDR3 has 15 amino acids. Trimming took 1 base from V and 1 from J, leaving 10 bases between them. Germline CDR1 MGHDK, CDR2 SYGVNS. CDR3 in DNA: TGTGCCAGCAGTGAATCAGGGGTCAGCCAAGAGACCCAGTACTTC. As protein: CASSESGVSQETQYF. The full variable domain, its missing parts supplied by reference TRBV25-1 and TRBJ2-5, is EADIYQTPRYLVIGTGKKITLECSQTMGHDKMYWYQQDPGMELHLIHYSYGVNSTEKGDLSSESTVSRIRTEHFPLTLESARPSHTSQYLCASSESGVSQETQYFGPGTRLLVL.

V is TRBV5-1 and J is TRBJ2-7; 10 positions agree with TRBD1. Unmatched junction bases numbered 10, after V lost 4 bases and J lost 6 bases. Per germline, CDR1 SGHRS and CDR2 YFSETQ. The CDR3 extends over 15 amino acids. Here the CDR3 reads CASSNVRQGAIEQYF. CDR3 bases: TGCGCCAGCAGCAACGTAAGACAGGGGGCAATCGAGCAGTACTTC.

The J gene is TRBJ2-1, the V gene TRBV7-2; D is uncertain. The length of the CDR3 is 12 residues. V lost 5 bases and J lost 5, with 7 bases in between. The germline CDR1 and CDR2 sequences are SGHTA and FQGNSA. Here the CDR3 reads CASSPPDNEQFF. The CDR3 DNA sequence: TGTGCCAGCAGCCCCCCCGACAATGAGCAGTTCTTC.

This chain joins TRBV6-1 and TRBJ2-3; 9 bases match TRBD2. Trimming removed 2 bases from V and 4 bases from J; junction bases left unmatched: 4. Germline V gene lookup returns CDR1 MNHNS and CDR2 SASEGT. CDR3 length: 15 residues. CDR3 DNA: TGTGCCAGCAGTGAAACAGCGGGAGGCCCAGATACGCAGTATTTT. Its translation: CASSETAGGPDTQYF.

The chain has TRBV7-6 and TRBJ2-3; a weak D match, TRBD1 (5 bases). Germline assignment: CDR1 SGHVS and CDR2 FNYEAQ. The CDR3 loop spans 15 amino acids. V lost 2 bases and J 2 bases, leaving 11 bases between the germline ends. This CDR3 is CASSLRQISTDTQYF. CDR3 nucleotides: TGTGCCAGCAGCTTAAGACAGATCTCCACAGATACGCAGTATTTT.

The rearrangement links TRBV10-2 to TRBJ1-5; no clear D. The CDR3 is 13 residues long. Trimming cost V 5 bases and J 6 bases, with 11 bases left between them. CDR1 and CDR2 (germline): WSHSY, SAAADI. The CDR3 bases are TGCGCCAGCAGTCCCTATTTACTTCAGCCCCAGCATTTT. It yields the protein CASSPYLLQPQHF.

The chain carries TRBV15 and TRBJ2-2; 10 bases are a match to TRBD2. CDR1 is LNHNV, CDR2 YYDKDF, per germline (reference sequence). Losses at the gene ends were 5 bases for V and 0 bases for J; bases not matched to a gene: 3. This CDR3 has 16 residues. CDR3 in amino acids: CATSLGLATNTGELFF. DNA for the CDR3: TGTGCCACCAGCCTGGGACTAGCGACGAACACCGGGGAGCTGTTTTTT.

V gene TRBV2 combines with J gene TRBJ2-7; 9 bases are shared with TRBD1. From germline, CDR1 is SNHLY and CDR2 FYNNEI. V lost 7 bases to trimming and J lost 4 bases; unmatched junction nucleotides: 14. This CDR3 spans 16 amino acids. The CDR3 is CASMAPGTGRTYEQYF. The CDR3 coding sequence is TGTGCCAGCATGGCCCCTGGGACAGGGAGAACGTACGAGCAGTACTTC.

The chain uses TRBV5-6 and TRBJ2-7; 10 bases map to TRBD2. Per germline, CDR1 SGHDT and CDR2 YYEEEE. The CDR3 has 16 amino acids. V shed 1 base, J shed 2 bases, and the junction held 6 bases outside the gene matches. Here the CDR3 reads CASSLYSGRVPYEQYF. CDR3 in DNA: TGTGCCAGCAGCTTGTACAGCGGGAGGGTCCCCTACGAGCAGTACTTC.